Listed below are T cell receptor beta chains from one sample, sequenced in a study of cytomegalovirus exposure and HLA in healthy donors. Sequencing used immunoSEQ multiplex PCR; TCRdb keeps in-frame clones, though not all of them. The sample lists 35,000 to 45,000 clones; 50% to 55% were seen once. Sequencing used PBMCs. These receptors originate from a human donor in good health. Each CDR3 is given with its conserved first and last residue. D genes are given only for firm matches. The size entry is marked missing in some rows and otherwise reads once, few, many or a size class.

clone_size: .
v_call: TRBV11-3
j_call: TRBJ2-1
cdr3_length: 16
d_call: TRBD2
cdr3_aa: CASSPRTSANHNEQFF
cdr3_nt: TGTGCCAGCAGCCCCCGGACTAGCGCGAATCACAATGAGCAGTTCTTC

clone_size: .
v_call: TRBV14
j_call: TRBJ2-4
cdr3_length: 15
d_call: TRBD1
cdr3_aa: CASSQTGLESNIQYF
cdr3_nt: TGTGCCAGCAGCCAGACAGGGCTGGAATCAAACATTCAGTACTTC

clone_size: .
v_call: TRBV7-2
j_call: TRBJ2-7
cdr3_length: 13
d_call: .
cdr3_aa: CASSLSRGYEQYF
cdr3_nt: TGTGCCAGCAGCTTGTCCAGGGGTTACGAGCAGTACTTC

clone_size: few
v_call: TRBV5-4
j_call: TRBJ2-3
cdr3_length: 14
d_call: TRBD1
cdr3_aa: CASSEGQGGDTQYF
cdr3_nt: TGTGCCAGCAGCGAAGGACAGGGAGGAGATACGCAGTATTTT

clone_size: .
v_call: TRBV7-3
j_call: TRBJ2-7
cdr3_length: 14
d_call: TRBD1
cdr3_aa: CASSLGTGAYEQYF
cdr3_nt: TGTGCCAGCAGCTTAGGGACAGGAGCCTACGAGCAGTACTTC

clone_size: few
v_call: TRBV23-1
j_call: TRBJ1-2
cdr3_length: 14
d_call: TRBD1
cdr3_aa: CASSQLQGAPGYTF
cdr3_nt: TGCGCCAGCAGTCAATTACAGGGGGCGCCTGGCTACACCTTC

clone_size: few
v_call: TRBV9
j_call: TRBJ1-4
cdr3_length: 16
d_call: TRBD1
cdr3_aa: CASSVGLGTENEKLFF
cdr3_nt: TGTGCCAGCAGCGTAGGACTTGGGACAGAAAATGAAAAACTGTTTTTT

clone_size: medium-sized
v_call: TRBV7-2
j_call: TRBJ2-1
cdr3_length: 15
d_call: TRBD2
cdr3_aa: CASSFGIAGDNEQFF
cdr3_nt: TGTGCCAGCAGCTTCGGGATAGCGGGTGACAATGAGCAGTTCTTC

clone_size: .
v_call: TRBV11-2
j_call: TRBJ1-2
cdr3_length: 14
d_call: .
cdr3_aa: CASSLGHRDYGYTF
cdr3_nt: TGTGCCAGCAGCTTAGGTCACAGGGACTATGGCTACACCTTC

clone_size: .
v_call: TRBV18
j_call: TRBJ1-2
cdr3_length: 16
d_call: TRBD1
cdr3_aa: CASSPSTTGPRSGYTF
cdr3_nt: TGTGCCAGCTCACCATCCACGACAGGGCCGCGGTCGGGCTACACCTTC

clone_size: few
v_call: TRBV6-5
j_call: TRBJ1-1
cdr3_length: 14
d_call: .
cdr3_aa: CASSGEQGNTEAFF
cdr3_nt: TGTGCCAGCAGTGGTGAACAGGGGAACACTGAAGCTTTCTTT

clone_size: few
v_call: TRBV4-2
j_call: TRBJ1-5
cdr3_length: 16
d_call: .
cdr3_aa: CASSQEQVAANQPQHF
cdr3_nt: TGTGCCAGCAGCCAAGAACAGGTGGCAGCTAATCAGCCCCAGCATTTT

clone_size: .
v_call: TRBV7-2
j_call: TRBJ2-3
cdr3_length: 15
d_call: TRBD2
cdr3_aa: CASSLVGLARDTQYF
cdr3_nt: TGTGCCAGCAGCTTAGTGGGACTAGCGAGAGATACGCAGTATTTT

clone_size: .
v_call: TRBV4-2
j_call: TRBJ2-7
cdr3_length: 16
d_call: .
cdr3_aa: CASSQEGGGSSYEQYF
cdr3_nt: TGTGCCAGCAGCCAAGAAGGGGGGGGGTCATCCTACGAGCAGTACTTC

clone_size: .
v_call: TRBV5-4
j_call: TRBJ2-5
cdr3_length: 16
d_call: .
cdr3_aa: CASVIRGRGTQETQYF
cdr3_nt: TGTGCCAGCGTCATTCGGGGGCGGGGGACCCAAGAGACCCAGTACTTC

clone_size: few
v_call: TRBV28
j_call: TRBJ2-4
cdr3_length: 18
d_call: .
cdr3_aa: CASSSFRQVLRAKNIQYF
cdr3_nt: TGTGCCAGCAGTTCTTTTAGACAGGTCCTTAGGGCCAAAAACATTCAGTACTTC

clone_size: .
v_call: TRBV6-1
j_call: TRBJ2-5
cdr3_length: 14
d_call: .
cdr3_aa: CASTLGGVLETQYF
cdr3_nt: TGTGCCAGCACTTTAGGGGGGGTGCTGGAGACCCAGTACTTC

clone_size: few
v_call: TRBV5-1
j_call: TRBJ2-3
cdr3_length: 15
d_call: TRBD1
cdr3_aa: CASSLGVPGQGTQYF
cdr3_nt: TGCGCCAGCAGCTTGGGGGTCCCGGGACAGGGCACGCAGTATTTT

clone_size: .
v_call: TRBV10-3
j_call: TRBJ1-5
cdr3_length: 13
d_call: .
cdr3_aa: CAISTEMNQPQHF
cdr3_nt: TGTGCCATCAGTACAGAGATGAATCAGCCCCAGCATTTT

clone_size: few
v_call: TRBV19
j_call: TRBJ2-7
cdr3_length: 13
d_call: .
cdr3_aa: CASSKTKTYEQYF
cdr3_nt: TGTGCCAGTAGTAAGACTAAAACCTACGAGCAGTACTTC

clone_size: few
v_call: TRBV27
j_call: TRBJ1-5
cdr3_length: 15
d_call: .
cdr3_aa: CASSLSPGWAQPQHF
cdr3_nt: TGTGCCAGCAGTTTATCTCCAGGGTGGGCTCAGCCCCAGCATTTT

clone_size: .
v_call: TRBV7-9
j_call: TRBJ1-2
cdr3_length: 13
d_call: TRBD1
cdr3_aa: CASSSRQGDGYTF
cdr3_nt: TGTGCCAGCAGCTCCCGACAGGGCGATGGCTACACCTTC

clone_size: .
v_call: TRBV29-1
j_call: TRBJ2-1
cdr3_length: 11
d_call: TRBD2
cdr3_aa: CSVLEASGDIF
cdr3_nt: TGCAGCGTTCTTGAGGCTAGCGGAGACATCTTC

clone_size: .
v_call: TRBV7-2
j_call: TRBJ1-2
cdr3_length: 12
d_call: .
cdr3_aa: CASSTDRSGYTF
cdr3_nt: TGTGCCAGCAGCACGGACAGATCCGGCTACACCTTC

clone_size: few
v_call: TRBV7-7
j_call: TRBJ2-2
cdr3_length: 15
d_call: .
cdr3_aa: CASSLDQPGTGELFF
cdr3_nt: TGTGCTAGCAGCTTAGACCAGCCAGGGACCGGGGAGCTGTTTTTT

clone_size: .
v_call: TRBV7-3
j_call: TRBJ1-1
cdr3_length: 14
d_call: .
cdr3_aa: CASSPDGAREEAFF
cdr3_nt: TGTGCCAGCAGCCCTGATGGGGCACGAGAGGAAGCTTTCTTT

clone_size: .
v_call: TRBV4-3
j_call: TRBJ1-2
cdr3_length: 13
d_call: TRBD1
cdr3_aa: CASRTQGAGGYTF
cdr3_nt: TGCGCCAGCAGAACTCAGGGGGCAGGTGGCTACACCTTC

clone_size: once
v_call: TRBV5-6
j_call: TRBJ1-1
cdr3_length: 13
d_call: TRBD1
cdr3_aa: CASSWGQGTEAFF
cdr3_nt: TGTGCCAGCAGCTGGGGACAGGGCACTGAAGCTTTCTTT

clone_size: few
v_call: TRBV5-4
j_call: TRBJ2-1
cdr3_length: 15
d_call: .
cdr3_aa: CASSLGGQRGDEQFF
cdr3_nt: TGTGCCAGCAGCTTGGGGGGGCAGCGGGGAGATGAGCAGTTCTTC

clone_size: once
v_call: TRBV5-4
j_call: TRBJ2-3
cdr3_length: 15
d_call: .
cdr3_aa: CASSLGGRTSDTQYF
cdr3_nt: TGTGCCAGCAGCTTGGGAGGGAGGACCTCAGATACGCAGTATTTT

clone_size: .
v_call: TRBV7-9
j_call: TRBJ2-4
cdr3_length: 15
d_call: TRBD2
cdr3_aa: CASSPGSGGKNIQYF
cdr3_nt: TGTGCCAGCAGCCCGGGGAGCGGGGGCAAAAACATTCAGTACTTC

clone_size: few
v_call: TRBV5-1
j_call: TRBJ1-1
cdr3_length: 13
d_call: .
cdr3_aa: CASSLVRDTEAFF
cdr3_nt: TGCGCCAGCAGCTTGGTCAGGGACACTGAAGCTTTCTTT

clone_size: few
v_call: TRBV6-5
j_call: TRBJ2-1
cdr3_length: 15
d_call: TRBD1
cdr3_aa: CASSRKGTADNEQFF
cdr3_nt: TGTGCCAGCAGTCGAAAAGGGACAGCCGACAATGAGCAGTTCTTC

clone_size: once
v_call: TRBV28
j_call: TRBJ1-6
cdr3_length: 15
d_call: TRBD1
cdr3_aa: CASKGTGVYNSPLHF
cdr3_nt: TGTGCCAGCAAAGGGACAGGGGTCTATAATTCACCCCTCCACTTT

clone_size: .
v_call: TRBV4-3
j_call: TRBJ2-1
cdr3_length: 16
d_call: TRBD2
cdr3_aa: CASSQDPSGGYNEQFF
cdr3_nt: TGCGCCAGCAGCCAAGACCCTAGCGGGGGATACAATGAGCAGTTCTTC

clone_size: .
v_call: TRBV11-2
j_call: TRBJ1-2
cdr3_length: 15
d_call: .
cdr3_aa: CASRRLSGSNYGYTF
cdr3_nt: TGTGCCAGCAGGCGCCTGAGCGGATCTAACTATGGCTACACCTTC

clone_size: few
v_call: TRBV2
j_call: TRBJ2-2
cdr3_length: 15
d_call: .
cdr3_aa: CASRLQGQNTGELFF
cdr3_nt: TGTGCCAGCCGACTCCAGGGACAGAACACCGGGGAGCTGTTTTTT

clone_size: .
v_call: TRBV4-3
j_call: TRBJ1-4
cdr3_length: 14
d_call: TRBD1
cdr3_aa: CASSHWDRGEKLFF
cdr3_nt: TGCGCCAGCAGCCACTGGGACAGGGGAGAAAAACTGTTTTTT

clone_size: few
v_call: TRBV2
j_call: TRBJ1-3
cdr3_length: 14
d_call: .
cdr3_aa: CASIWGRFGNTIYF
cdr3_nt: TGTGCCAGCATATGGGGCAGATTCGGAAACACCATATATTTT

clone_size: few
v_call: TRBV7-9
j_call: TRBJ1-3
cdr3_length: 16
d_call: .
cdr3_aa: CASSLSREITGNTIYF
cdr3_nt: TGTGCCAGCAGCCTTAGCAGGGAAATTACGGGAAACACCATATATTTT

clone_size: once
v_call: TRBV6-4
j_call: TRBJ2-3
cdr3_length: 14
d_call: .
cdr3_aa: CASSDAGGPDTQYF
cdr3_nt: TGTGCCAGCAGTGATGCCGGGGGTCCAGATACGCAGTATTTT

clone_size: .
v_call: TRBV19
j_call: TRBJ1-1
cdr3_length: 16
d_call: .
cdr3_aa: CASILSTGGVNTEAFF
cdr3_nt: TGTGCCAGTATTCTGTCCACGGGGGGTGTGAACACTGAAGCTTTCTTT

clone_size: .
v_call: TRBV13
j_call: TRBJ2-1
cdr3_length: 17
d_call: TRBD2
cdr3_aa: CASSLPPTSGGDNEQFF
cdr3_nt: TGTGCCAGCAGCTTGCCGCCGACTAGCGGGGGGGACAATGAGCAGTTCTTC

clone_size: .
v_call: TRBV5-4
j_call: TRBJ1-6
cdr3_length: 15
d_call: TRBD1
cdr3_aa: CASSPWTGGPTPLHF
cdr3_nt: TGTGCCAGCAGCCCATGGACAGGGGGTCCTACACCCCTCCACTTT

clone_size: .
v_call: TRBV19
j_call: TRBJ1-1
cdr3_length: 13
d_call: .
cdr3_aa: CASIRSWRDEAFF
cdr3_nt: TGTGCCAGTATTCGGAGTTGGCGGGACGAAGCTTTCTTT

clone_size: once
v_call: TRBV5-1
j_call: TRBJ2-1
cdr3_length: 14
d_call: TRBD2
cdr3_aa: CASQTSGSYNEQFF
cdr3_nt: TGCGCCAGCCAGACTAGCGGCTCCTACAATGAGCAGTTCTTC

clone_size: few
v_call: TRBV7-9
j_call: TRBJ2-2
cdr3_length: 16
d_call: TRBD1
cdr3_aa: CASSSWDRGKSGELFF
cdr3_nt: TGTGCCAGCAGCTCCTGGGACAGGGGGAAATCCGGGGAGCTGTTTTTT

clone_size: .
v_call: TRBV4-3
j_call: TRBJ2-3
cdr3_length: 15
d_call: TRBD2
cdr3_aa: CASSQRGGGTDTQYF
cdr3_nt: TGCGCCAGCAGCCAACGGGGGGGCGGCACAGATACGCAGTATTTT

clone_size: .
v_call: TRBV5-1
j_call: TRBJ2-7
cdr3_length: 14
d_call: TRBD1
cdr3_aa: CASSTGTGGAEQYF
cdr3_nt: TGCGCCAGCAGCACAGGGACAGGGGGCGCCGAGCAGTACTTC